This is a list of T cell receptor beta chains from one sample in a study of regulatory T cells in long-lasting Graves disease. TCRdb reanalysed the multiplex PCR reads using MiXCR and keeps one entry per CDR3 protein. The sample yields roughly 380,000 distinct CDR3 sequences, roughly 17% seen once. The same specimen was also included in a second study, on T cells in Graves' hyperthyroidism and ophthalmopathy.

Here the sequenced sample was peripheral blood mononuclear cells (PBMCs), taken at new diagnosis, from a patient treated with antithyroid drugs. These receptors came from a man aged 40-55 years with Graves disease. Both conserved end residues are part of each CDR3. Each record gives: V gene, D gene, clone size, J gene, CDR3 protein, CDR3 DNA. A D gene is named only where the DNA matches it firmly. A clone size is listed for some rows: how often the clone was seen (once, few, many), or a class if it is expanded.

>TRBV20-1|.|few|TRBJ2-6
CSASRRGAGANVLTF
TGCAGTGCTAGCCGGAGGGGGGCTGGGGCCAACGTCCTGACTTTC
>TRBV7-2|.|few|TRBJ2-7
CASRYTGSYEQYF
TGTGCCAGCAGGTACACGGGGAGCTACGAGCAGTACTTC
>TRBV20-1|TRBD1|many|TRBJ2-3
CSANPGQRTDTQYF
TGCAGTGCTAATCCGGGACAGCGGACAGATACGCAGTATTTT
>TRBV7-9|.|many|TRBJ2-7
CASSLHPLGEQYF
TGTGCCAGCAGCTTACATCCCCTAGGTGAGCAGTACTTC
>TRBV18|.|few|TRBJ2-1
CASKNLRGTYNEQFF
TGTGCCAGCAAAAACCTGCGGGGAACCTACAATGAGCAGTTCTTC
>TRBV10-2|.|.|TRBJ2-7
CASRGRETYEQYF
TGCGCCAGCAGGGGTCGGGAAACCTACGAGCAGTACTTC
>TRBV6-2/TRBV6-3|.|many|TRBJ1-5
CASSQTGNSNQPQHF
TGTGCCAGCAGTCAAACAGGGAATAGCAATCAGCCCCAGCATTTT
>TRBV30|.|many|TRBJ1-5
CAWSLENNQPQHF
TGTGCCTGGAGCTTGGAGAACAATCAGCCCCAGCATTTT
>TRBV5-1|TRBD1|many|TRBJ2-7
CASSFMTGSYEQYF
TGCGCCAGCAGCTTTATGACAGGGTCCTACGAGCAGTACTTC
>TRBV2|TRBD1|many|TRBJ1-5
CASSITLGTGPDQPQHF
TGTGCCAGCAGTATTACGCTGGGGACAGGGCCCGATCAGCCCCAGCATTTT
>TRBV6-5|.|many|TRBJ2-2
CASSWGSSEAGELFF
TGTGCCAGCAGTTGGGGGTCTTCCGAGGCCGGGGAGCTGTTTTTT
>TRBV7-2|.|many|TRBJ2-7
CASSQRGVYEQYF
TGTGCCAGCAGCCAGAGGGGGGTCTACGAGCAGTACTTC
>TRBV28|.|many|TRBJ2-3
CASRRTAQGLTDTQYF
TGTGCCAGCAGACGCACCGCGCAGGGGTTGACAGATACGCAGTATTTT
>TRBV5-1|.|many|TRBJ2-2
CASNPNTGELFF
TGCGCCAGCAACCCCAACACCGGGGAGCTGTTTTTT
>TRBV5-1|.|.|TRBJ1-1
CASTIGGARMNTEAFF
TGCGCCAGCACCATTGGGGGGGCGCGCATGAACACTGAAGCTTTCTTT
>TRBV25-1|.|.|TRBJ1-2
CASSDGYGYTF
TGTGCCAGCAGTGATGGCTATGGCTACACCTTC
>TRBV20-1|TRBD1|many|TRBJ2-3
CSARGQGQGTDTQYF
TGCAGTGCTAGAGGTCAGGGACAGGGCACAGATACGCAGTATTTT
>TRBV20-1|.|many|TRBJ2-1
CSAREAYEQFF
TGCAGTGCTAGAGAAGCCTATGAGCAGTTCTTC
>TRBV15|TRBD1|few|TRBJ2-7
CATSRVIGRGLFEQYF
TGTGCCACCAGCAGAGTCATCGGCAGGGGGCTGTTCGAGCAGTACTTC
>TRBV7-9|.|.|TRBJ1-2
CASSLGGGTPLFYGYTF
TGTGCCAGCAGCCTCGGGGGGGGGACTCCCCTTTTTTATGGCTACACCTTC
>TRBV3-1|.|many|TRBJ1-1
CASSQLGFMNTEAFF
TGTGCCAGCAGCCAACTCGGGTTCATGAACACTGAAGCTTTCTTT
>TRBV5-1|TRBD2|few|TRBJ2-1
CASSLSGGATYNEQFF
TGCGCCAGCAGCTTGTCCGGGGGGGCCACCTACAATGAGCAGTTCTTC
>TRBV30|TRBD2|many|TRBJ2-7
CAWSVLGGSIYEQYF
TGTGCCTGGAGTGTACTCGGGGGGTCAATCTACGAGCAGTACTTC
>TRBV2|.|many|TRBJ1-1
CASSDRVNTEAFF
TGTGCCAGCAGTGACAGGGTGAACACTGAAGCTTTCTTT
>TRBV7-9|.|many|TRBJ2-1
CASSLASTDNEQFF
TGTGCCAGCAGCTTAGCGAGCACAGACAATGAGCAGTTCTTC
>TRBV5-4|.|few|TRBJ2-2
CASSVDRPNTGELFF
TGTGCCAGCAGCGTGGACAGACCGAACACCGGGGAGCTGTTTTTT
>TRBV2|.|many|TRBJ2-3
CASSEVQRGDTQYF
TGTGCCAGCAGTGAAGTCCAGAGGGGCGATACGCAGTATTTT
>TRBV28|.|many|TRBJ2-7
CASSLTAGSSYEQYF
TGTGCCAGCAGTTTAACGGCAGGGAGCTCCTACGAGCAGTACTTC
>TRBV5-1|TRBD1|many|TRBJ2-2
CASSMGQLNTGELFF
TGCGCCAGCAGCATGGGACAGCTGAACACCGGGGAGCTGTTTTTT
>TRBV7-2|.|many|TRBJ2-5
CASTGPNQETQYF
TGTGCCAGCACGGGACCGAACCAAGAGACCCAGTACTTC
>TRBV28|.|many|TRBJ1-1
CASSSIVTEAFF
TGTGCCAGCAGTTCGATAGTGACTGAAGCTTTCTTT
>TRBV3-1|TRBD1|.|TRBJ1-4
CASSQGTGWEKLFF
TGTGCCAGCAGCCAAGGGACAGGGTGGGAAAAACTGTTTTTT
>TRBV2|.|many|TRBJ2-7
CASTQGGTHYYEQYF
TGTGCCAGCACCCAAGGGGGGACACACTACTACGAGCAGTACTTC
>TRBV15|.|few|TRBJ2-2
CATSASRRTANTGELFF
TGTGCCACCAGCGCGAGCCGAAGGACAGCCAACACCGGGGAGCTGTTTTTT
>TRBV18|TRBD2|.|TRBJ2-3
CASSPPAGGADTQYF
TGTGCCAGCTCACCACCAGCGGGGGGGGCAGATACGCAGTATTTT
>TRBV2|TRBD2|many|TRBJ2-3
CASSERSGGSTDTQYF
TGTGCCAGCAGTGAAAGGAGCGGGGGTAGCACAGATACGCAGTATTTT
>TRBV28|TRBD1|many|TRBJ2-5
CASSRQGIRETQYF
TGTGCCAGCAGTCGACAGGGTATTCGAGAGACCCAGTACTTC
>TRBV6-1|TRBD2|.|TRBJ2-1
CASSDEAGAPYNEQFF
TGTGCCAGCAGTGATGAAGCGGGGGCCCCGTACAATGAGCAGTTCTTC
>TRBV12-3/TRBV12-4|TRBD1|many|TRBJ1-4
CASSFFSGQGGEKLFF
TGTGCCAGCAGTTTTTTCTCGGGACAGGGCGGCGAAAAACTGTTTTTT
>TRBV9|TRBD1|few|TRBJ1-4
CASSALTGNEKLFF
TGTGCCAGCAGCGCCTTGACAGGGAATGAAAAACTGTTTTTT
>TRBV19|.|many|TRBJ1-5
CASSIPGAHSNQPQHF
TGTGCCAGTAGTATTCCCGGGGCCCATAGCAATCAGCCCCAGCATTTT
>TRBV6-4|.|.|TRBJ1-5
CASSDERAPLVSNQPQHF
TGTGCCAGCAGTGACGAGAGGGCTCCCTTAGTTAGCAATCAGCCCCAGCATTTT
>TRBV2|TRBD1|many|TRBJ2-7
CATGQGAGEQYF
TGTGCCACTGGACAGGGGGCAGGGGAGCAGTACTTC
>TRBV3-1|TRBD1|many|TRBJ2-1
CASSQRTGGKFF
TGTGCCAGCAGCCAGCGGACAGGTGGGAAGTTCTTC
>TRBV28|TRBD2|.|TRBJ2-2
CASSSLAGGDTGELFF
TGTGCCAGCAGCTCCTTAGCGGGAGGTGACACCGGGGAGCTGTTTTTT
>TRBV29-1|TRBD1|many|TRBJ2-3
CSVGGTGGDTQYF
TGCAGCGTTGGGGGGACAGGGGGCGATACGCAGTATTTT
>TRBV9|.|once|TRBJ2-5
CASSVDEGNQETQYF
TGTGCCAGCAGCGTAGACGAGGGGAACCAAGAGACCCAGTACTTC
>TRBV7-2|.|.|TRBJ2-7
CASSPRAGDIEQYF
TGTGCCAGCAGCCCTAGGGCAGGGGACATCGAGCAGTACTTC
>TRBV5-1|TRBD1|many|TRBJ2-1
CASSLVDRAVNNEQFF
TGCGCCAGCAGCTTGGTGGACAGGGCAGTCAACAATGAGCAGTTCTTC
>TRBV9|.|.|TRBJ2-5
CASSVGGIQETQYF
TGTGCCAGCAGCGTGGGCGGAATCCAAGAGACCCAGTACTTC
>TRBV9|TRBD2|many|TRBJ2-7
CASSAGLAGREQYF
TGTGCCAGCAGCGCGGGACTAGCGGGGCGGGAGCAGTACTTC
>TRBV29-1|.|.|TRBJ2-3
CSVFRNTQYF
TGCAGCGTTTTCAGGAATACGCAGTATTTT
>TRBV29-1|.|many|TRBJ2-6
CSVERWQGPGANVLTF
TGCAGCGTTGAAAGGTGGCAGGGACCTGGGGCCAACGTCCTGACTTTC
>TRBV28|.|few|TRBJ2-7
CASSLLVKYEQYF
TGTGCCAGCAGTTTACTTGTGAAGTACGAGCAGTACTTC
>TRBV25-1|.|many|TRBJ2-3
CASSDPKGPGDTQYF
TGTGCCAGCAGTGACCCAAAGGGTCCCGGGGATACGCAGTATTTT
>TRBV5-5|TRBD2|few|TRBJ2-3
CASSPHGGGGADTQYF
TGTGCCAGCAGCCCGCATGGGGGCGGGGGGGCGGATACGCAGTATTTT
>TRBV28|.|many|TRBJ1-5
CASSYGSGYQPQHF
TGTGCCAGCAGTTACGGCAGCGGCTATCAGCCCCAGCATTTT
>TRBV9|.|.|TRBJ2-5
CASSVASDTGRTQYF
TGTGCCAGCAGCGTAGCTTCTGACACCGGTAGGACCCAGTACTTC